This TCR beta chain was documented in a study of T cell repertoires in cytomegalovirus infection. As concerns this clonotype: Its cognate antigen is unknown.

Points from the study as a whole: The cumulative frequency of public TCR beta families identified carriers of CMV plus the relevant HLA.

The V gene end was trimmed by 0 bases and the J gene end by 7 bases; junction bases not matched to a gene: 8. The germline V gene encodes CDR1 DFQATT and CDR2 SNEGSKA (reference sequence). This CDR3 is 15 amino acids long. TCRdb re-analysed the reads in MiXCR, keeping a single row per CDR3 protein. The sample has around 740,000 distinct CDR3 sequences; about 40% are singletons. The sample was PBMCs. This TCR was recovered from a human donor in good health (CMV status not recorded). Some clones in this sample may be carry-over from other donors' samples. V gene TRBV20-1 combines with J gene TRBJ2-7; 11 positions agree with TRBD1. This CDR3 reads CSARDGGTGGEEQYF. CDR3 in DNA: TGCAGTGCTAGAGATGGGGGGACAGGGGGTGAAGAGCAGTACTTC.